The 28 T cell receptor beta chains below all came from one sample that was sequenced in a study of Tregs in tolerant kidney transplant recipients. The repertoire was sequenced with immunoSEQ multiplex PCR; TCRdb's copy has only in-frame clones and lacks some. The sample includes about 59,000 clones, around 82% of them seen just once. The sample taken for sequencing was CD4+ T cells from blood. The receptor set was obtained from a human donor in good health.

The rearrangement links TRBV6-1 to TRBJ1-2; D is ambiguous. CDR3 length: 13 residues. V lost 4 bases and J 8 bases, leaving 14 bases between the germline ends. Looked up from germline, CDR1 is MNHNS and CDR2 is SASEGT. CDR3 bases: TGTGCCAGCAGTGTTCCTGGGCCCGGAGGCTACACCTTC. Amino acids: CASSVPGPGGYTF.

This chain joins TRBV5-6 and TRBJ2-1; either TRBD1 or TRBD2 may supply D (5 bases each). CDR3 length: 16 amino acids. Per the germline V gene, CDR1 is SGHDT and CDR2 is YYEEEE. V lost 0 bases to trimming and J lost 12 bases, with 22 bases between them. The CDR3, as DNA: TGTGCCAGCAGCTTGGGGGGGAGCGTTTACAATGAGCGGCAGTTCTTC. Protein product: CASSLGGSVYNERQFF.

V usage is TRBV9 and J usage is TRBJ1-1; maybe TRBD1 (5 bases). In germline, CDR1 is SGDLS, CDR2 YYNGEE. V lost 4 bases and J 7 bases, leaving 20 bases between the germline ends. This CDR3 contains 15 residues. The CDR3 nucleotides are TGTGCCAGCAGCCCATCGGAAGGGCTTGGGGGTGAAGCTTTCTTT. Its protein is CASSPSEGLGGEAFF.

The chain couples TRBV27 to TRBJ1-2, with D perhaps TRBD1 (5 bases). Trimming pared 6 bases from V and 3 bases from J, leaving 14 bases between. The germline gives CDR1 MNHEY, CDR2 SMNVEV (reference sequence). The CDR3 runs to 14 residues. This chain's CDR3 is CASSPRTHYYGYTF. As DNA, the CDR3 is TGTGCCAGCAGCCCCCGGACACACTACTATGGCTACACCTTC.

The CDR3 sequence is CASSEVGKETQYF. The CDR3 bases are TGCGCCAGCAGCGAGGTAGGAAAAGAGACCCAGTACTTC. This chain connects TRBV5-1 to TRBJ2-5; D remains unclear. The CDR3 spans 13 residues. CDR1 SGHRS and CDR2 YFSETQ come from the germline V gene. The V gene lost 4 bases and the J gene lost 3 bases, with 10 bases spanning the gap. Using reference TRBV5-1 and TRBJ2-5 for the parts outside the CDR3, the full variable domain is KAGVTQTPRYLIKTRGQQVTLSCSPISGHRSVSWYQQTPGQGLQFLFEYFSETQRNKGNFPGRFSGRQFSNSRSEMNVSTLELGDSALYLCASSEVGKETQYFGPGTRLLVL.

By frequency in the sample, this clone is medium-sized. This chain links TRBV19 with TRBJ1-3; D gene unclear. The CDR3 loop spans 16 amino acids. CDR1 LNHDA and CDR2 SQIVND come from the germline V gene (reference sequence). Trimming cost V 5 bases and J 0 bases, with 14 bases left between them. The CDR3, as DNA: TGTGCCAGTAGTCCCGGATCGTTTTCCTCTGGAAACACCATATATTTT. Translating it yields CASSPGSFSSGNTIYF. Full variable domain (remainder filled in from reference TRBV19 and TRBJ1-3): DGGITQSPKYLFRKEGQNVTLSCEQNLNHDAMYWYRQDPGQGLRLIYYSQIVNDFQKGDIAEGYSVSREKKESFPLTVTSAQKNPTAFYLCASSPGSFSSGNTIYFGEGSWLTVV.

The chain has TRBV21-1 and TRBJ2-4; TRBD2 reflects the table's D call only, with no check against the DNA. TRBV21-1 is tagged as a pseudogene. This CDR3 is 14 amino acids long. This CDR3 is CATPGGTEKNIQYF. The CDR3 region has the DNA TGTGCCACCCCGGGGGGGACCGAAAAAAACATTCAGTACTTC.

The rearrangement uses TRBV29-1 and TRBJ2-1, with TRBD1 identical over 10 bases. V shed 6 bases and J 4 bases; nucleotides not matched to a gene: 3. Germline V gives CDR1 SQVTM, CDR2 ANQGSEA. This CDR3 spans 13 amino acids. The chain's CDR3 is CSVPGQGYNEQFF. CDR3 DNA: TGCAGCGTCCCGGGACAGGGGTACAATGAGCAGTTCTTC.

The V and J genes are TRBV13 and TRBJ2-4; D gene unclear. Germline CDR1 PRHDT, CDR2 FYEKMQ (reference sequence). Trimming pared 5 bases from V and 7 bases from J, leaving 12 bases between. The CDR3 spans 13 residues. The chain's CDR3 is CASSALVRNIQYF. The CDR3 nucleotides are TGTGCCAGCAGCGCCCTGGTCCGGAACATTCAGTACTTC.

This chain links TRBV18 with TRBJ2-2, with D perhaps given as TRBD1 or TRBD2 (5 bases each). Trimming took off 4 bases at V and 0 bases at J, with 12 bases between the two ends. The CDR3 contains 16 residues. CDR1 is KGHSH and CDR2 is LQKENI in the germline V gene. The CDR3 nucleotides are TGTGCCAGCTCACAACCGGGACGGACGAACACCGGGGAGCTGTTTTTT. This sequence encodes CASSQPGRTNTGELFF.

This chain uses TRBV5-4 with TRBJ1-2; 7 nucleotides line up with TRBD1. Looked up from germline, CDR1 is SGHNT and CDR2 is YYREEE (reference sequence). The J segment lost 7 bases and the V segment lost 0 bases, leaving 6 bases of the junction unmatched. The CDR3 totals 14 residues. In nucleotides, the CDR3 is TGTGCCAGCAGCTTGGCTGGGCCAGGGGGTGGCTACACCTTC. Encoded protein: CASSLAGPGGGYTF.

The genes are TRBV19 and TRBJ2-1, with D uncertain. Trimming left V 0 bases short and J 0 bases short, with 12 bases between. Germline CDR1 reads LNHDA; CDR2 reads SQIVND (reference sequence). This CDR3 has 17 residues. The CDR3 DNA reads TGTGCCAGTAGTATAGACCCCCCCAGGAGCTCCTACAATGAGCAGTTCTTC. The encoded protein is CASSIDPPRSSYNEQFF.

This clone came up once. The chain joins TRBV18 to TRBJ1-1; 10 nucleotides match TRBD1. The germline CDR1 and CDR2 sequences are KGHSH and LQKENI. The V gene end was trimmed by 4 bases and the J gene end by 8 bases; junction bases not matched to a gene: 4. The CDR3 extends over 13 amino acids. CDR3 sequence: CASSQDRGLEAFF. As DNA, the CDR3 is TGTGCCAGCTCACAAGACAGGGGGCTAGAAGCTTTCTTT.

The J gene is TRBJ2-7, the V gene TRBV2; 10 positions agree with TRBD2. The trim removed 4 bases at V and 3 bases at J, leaving 0 bases unmatched. The CDR3 runs 13 residues. The germline V gene has CDR1 SNHLY and CDR2 FYNNEI. CDR3 region: CASSGTSGYEQYF. In DNA form, the CDR3 reads TGTGCCAGCAGTGGGACTAGCGGCTACGAGCAGTACTTC.

The gene calls are TRBV19 and TRBJ1-2; TRBD1 matches 7 bases. CDR1 is LNHDA, CDR2 SQIVND, per germline (reference sequence). The CDR3 is made up of 15 amino acids. Trimming cost V 3 bases and J 7 bases; bases outside gene matches: 11. DNA of the CDR3: TGTGCCAGTAGTATGGCACAGGGGAGGTTGTCTGGCTACACCTTC. It codes for CASSMAQGRLSGYTF.

J is TRBJ1-1 and V is TRBV2; D perhaps matches TRBD1 (6 bases). This CDR3 contains 12 residues. The V end was cut by 8 bases, the J end by 1 base, with 8 bases between. Per the germline V gene, CDR1 is SNHLY and CDR2 is FYNNEI. The CDR3 is CASATGNTEAFF. The DNA for the CDR3 is TGTGCCAGCGCGACAGGGAACACTGAAGCTTTCTTT.

This clone has a single count. The genes are TRBV2 and TRBJ2-7, with D uncertain. Germline V gene data show CDR1 as SNHLY and CDR2 as FYNNEI. Trimming removed 1 base at V and 6 bases at J, with 10 bases between. The CDR3 totals 13 residues. The CDR3 nucleotides are TGTGCCAGCAGTGAAGTCGCATCAGGCGAGCAGTACTTC. This gives the protein CASSEVASGEQYF.

The V and J genes are TRBV11-2 and TRBJ2-1; TRBD2 matches 9 bases. Germline CDR1 and CDR2: SGHAT and FQNNGV. This CDR3 is built from 14 residues. The V gene end was trimmed by 5 bases and the J gene end by 7 bases; junction bases not matched to a gene: 6. CDR3 protein: CASSPNAGGNEQFF. CDR3 in DNA: TGTGCCAGCAGCCCTAATGCGGGAGGGAATGAGCAGTTCTTC.

The chain recombines TRBV18 with TRBJ1-1; TRBD1 is a possible D gene (6 bases). Germline V gene data show CDR1 as KGHSH and CDR2 as LQKENI. V dropped 3 bases and J dropped 11 bases, with 13 bases sitting between them. CDR3 length: 12 amino acids. The CDR3 DNA sequence: TGTGCCAGCTCACCTGGGGGGGCGCAGGCTTTCTTT. This translates into CASSPGGAQAFF.

V usage is TRBV7-9 and J usage is TRBJ2-7, with TRBD1 matching over 7 bases. In germline, CDR1 is SEHNR, CDR2 FQNEAQ (reference sequence). The junction had 12 bases not matched to a gene; V was cut back by 7 bases and J by 9 bases. This CDR3 has 13 amino acids. The chain's CDR3 is CASTVDRVVGQYF. CDR3 DNA: TGTGCCAGCACCGTTGACAGGGTAGTCGGGCAGTACTTC.

The gene calls are TRBV7-2 and TRBJ1-4; tentatively, D is TRBD1 (5 bases). The CDR3 has 13 amino acids. V dropped 5 bases and J dropped 8 bases, with 12 bases sitting between them. CDR1 is SGHTA and CDR2 is FQGNSA in the germline V gene. CDR3: CASSPGLREKLFF. CDR3 bases: TGTGCCAGCAGCCCGGGGCTGAGGGAAAAACTGTTTTTT.

This clone was detected once. The sample has other DNA sequences that encode this CDR3 too. This chain joins TRBV7-3 and TRBJ1-1; 7 positions agree with TRBD1. With 0 bases clipped from V and 2 bases from J, the junction kept 0 bases outside the gene matches. Per the germline V gene, CDR1 is SGHTA and CDR2 is FQGTGA. The CDR3 covers 14 residues. Here the CDR3 reads CASSLTGGNTEAFF. DNA of the CDR3: TGTGCCAGCAGCTTAACAGGGGGCAACACTGAAGCTTTCTTT.

V gene TRBV21-1 combines with J gene TRBJ2-2; the table's D call TRBD2 went unverified against the DNA. TRBV21-1 is flagged as a pseudogene. The CDR3 sequence is 16 residues long. Here the CDR3 reads CASSKRLAGDSGELFF. DNA of the CDR3: TGTGCCAGCAGCAAAAGACTAGCGGGAGATAGTGGGGAGCTGTTTTTT.

CDR3 protein: CAIGGTWGPLHF. The CDR3 DNA reads TGTGCCATCGGGGGGACATGGGGACCCCTCCACTTT. The rearrangement uses TRBV11-2 and TRBJ1-6, with D maybe TRBD1 (6 bases). Per the germline V gene, CDR1 is SGHAT and CDR2 is FQNNGV. V was shortened by 10 bases and J by 12 bases, with 16 bases between the two germline ends. The CDR3 loop spans 12 amino acids. The variable domain in full, completed from reference TRBV11-2 and TRBJ1-6, reads EAGVAQSPRYKIIEKRQSVAFWCNPISGHATLYWYQQILGQGPKLLIQFQNNGVVDDSQLPKDRFSAERLKGVDSTLKIQPAKLEDSAVYLCAIGGTWGPLHFGNGTRLTVT.

This CDR3 reads CASSFGFRGEKLFF. The CDR3 bases are TGTGCCAGCAGCTTCGGTTTCCGGGGTGAAAAACTGTTTTTT. The chain links TRBV5-8 to TRBJ1-4; no reliable D call. The CDR3 runs 14 residues. The germline gives CDR1 SGHTS, CDR2 YDEGEE. V dropped 2 bases and J dropped 7 bases, with 12 bases sitting between them.

This rearrangement joins TRBV5-5 to TRBJ2-6, with 7 bases matching TRBD1. After removal of 3 bases from V and 6 bases from J, the junction contained 15 bases not matched to a gene. Germline CDR1 and CDR2: SGHKS and YYEKEE (reference sequence). This CDR3 comprises 18 residues. This chain's CDR3 is CASSSPAGTVLQANVLTF. CDR3 coding DNA: TGTGCCAGCAGCTCCCCAGCCGGGACAGTCCTTCAGGCCAACGTCCTGACTTTC. Supplemented by reference TRBV5-5 and TRBJ2-6, the full variable domain reads DAGVTQSPTHLIKTRGQQVTLRCSPISGHKSVSWYQQVLGQGPQFIFQYYEKEERGRGNFPDRFSARQFPNYSSELNVNALLLGDSALYLCASSSPAGTVLQANVLTFGAGSRLTVL.

The V call is TRBV7-2, the J call TRBJ2-1, with a possible D match to TRBD2 (5 bases). Germline assignment: CDR1 SGHTA and CDR2 FQGNSA. CDR3 length: 19 residues. With 4 bases removed from V and 0 bases from J, the gap between germline ends came to 22 bases. The CDR3 is CASSYKGLGVTNSYNEQFF. The CDR3, as DNA: TGTGCCAGCAGCTATAAAGGGCTCGGGGTTACTAACTCCTACAATGAGCAGTTCTTC.

This sequence joins TRBV7-6 and TRBJ1-4; no reliable D call. In germline, CDR1 is SGHVS, CDR2 FNYEAQ. Trimming pared 2 bases from V and 0 bases from J, leaving 4 bases between. The length of the CDR3 is 14 residues. CDR3 sequence (DNA): TGTGCCAGCAGCTTACAGTCAACTAATGAAAAACTGTTTTTT. Translation: CASSLQSTNEKLFF. Complete variable domain (other parts from reference TRBV7-6 and TRBJ1-4): GAGVSQSPRYKVTKRGQDVALRCDPISGHVSLYWYRQALGQGPEFLTYFNYEAQQDKSGLPNDRFSAERPEGSISTLTIQRTEQRDSAMYRCASSLQSTNEKLFFGSGTQLSVL.